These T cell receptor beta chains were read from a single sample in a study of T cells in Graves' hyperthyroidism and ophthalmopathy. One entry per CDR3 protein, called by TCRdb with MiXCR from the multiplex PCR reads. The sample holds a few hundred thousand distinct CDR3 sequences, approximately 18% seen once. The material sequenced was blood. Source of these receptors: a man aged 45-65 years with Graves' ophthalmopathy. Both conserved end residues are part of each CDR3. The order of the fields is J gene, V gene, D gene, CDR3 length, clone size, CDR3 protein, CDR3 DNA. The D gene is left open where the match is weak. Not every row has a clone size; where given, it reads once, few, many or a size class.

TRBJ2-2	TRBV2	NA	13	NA	CAGRGVNTGELFF	TGTGCCGGAAGAGGGGTGAACACCGGGGAGCTGTTTTTT
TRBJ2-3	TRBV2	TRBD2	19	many	CASRKTSGRAFSQTDTQYF	TGTGCCAGCAGGAAAACTAGCGGGAGGGCTTTCTCTCAGACAGATACGCAGTATTTT
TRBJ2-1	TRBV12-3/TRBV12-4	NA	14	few	CASSSSLERLKQFF	TGTGCCAGCAGTTCATCCTTAGAGCGACTTAAGCAGTTCTTC
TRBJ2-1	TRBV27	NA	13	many	CASSLGGRREQFF	TGTGCCAGCAGTTTGGGTGGGCGGCGGGAGCAGTTCTTC
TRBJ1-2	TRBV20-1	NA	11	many	CSAVGGNGYTF	TGCAGTGCCGTAGGGGGAAATGGCTACACCTTC
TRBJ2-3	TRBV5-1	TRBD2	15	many	CASSNRAGGTDTQYF	TGCGCCAGCAGCAATAGAGCGGGGGGCACAGATACGCAGTATTTT
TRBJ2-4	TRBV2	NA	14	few	CASSEARSKNIQYF	TGTGCCAGCAGTGAAGCACGGTCAAAAAACATTCAGTACTTC
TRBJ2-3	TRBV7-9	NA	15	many	CASSRRLDLTDTQYF	TGTGCCAGCAGCCGCCGATTAGACCTTACAGATACGCAGTATTTT
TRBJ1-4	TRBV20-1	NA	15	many	CSARFPGRLGEKLFF	TGCAGTGCTAGATTCCCTGGACGGTTGGGCGAAAAACTGTTTTTT
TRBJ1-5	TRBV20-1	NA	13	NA	CSAPDGGNQPQHF	TGCAGTGCTCCTGATGGTGGCAATCAGCCCCAGCATTTT
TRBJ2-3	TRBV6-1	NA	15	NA	CASRRQELSTDTQYF	TGTGCCAGCAGACGACAGGAGCTTAGCACAGATACGCAGTATTTT
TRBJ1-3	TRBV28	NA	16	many	CASSSGGRYSGNTIYF	TGTGCCAGCAGCAGCGGGGGCCGATACTCTGGAAACACCATATATTTT
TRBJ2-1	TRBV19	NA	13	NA	CASRHQGEPEQFF	TGTGCCAGTAGGCATCAGGGCGAGCCGGAGCAGTTCTTC
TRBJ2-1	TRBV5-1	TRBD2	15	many	CASSITSGPYNEQFF	TGCGCCAGCAGCATTACTAGCGGACCCTACAATGAGCAGTTCTTC
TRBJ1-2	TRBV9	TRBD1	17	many	CASSPEPGQRENYGYTF	TGTGCCAGCAGCCCGGAGCCGGGACAGCGAGAGAACTATGGCTACACCTTC
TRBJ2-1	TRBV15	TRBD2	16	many	CATSRDRAGVDNEQFF	TGTGCCACCAGCAGAGATCGGGCGGGAGTGGACAATGAGCAGTTCTTC
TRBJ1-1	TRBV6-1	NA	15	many	CASRFDRTTFAEAFF	TGTGCCAGCAGGTTCGACAGGACTACCTTCGCTGAAGCTTTCTTT
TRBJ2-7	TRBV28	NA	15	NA	CASSQTGWRSGEQYF	TGTGCCAGCAGTCAAACTGGCTGGCGTTCGGGTGAGCAGTACTTC
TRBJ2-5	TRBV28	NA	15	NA	CASSLLGGAGETQYF	TGTGCCAGCAGTTTACTGGGGGGGGCGGGAGAGACCCAGTACTTC
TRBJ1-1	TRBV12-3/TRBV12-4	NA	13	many	CASSSGPYTEAFF	TGTGCCAGCAGTTCCGGACCCTACACTGAAGCTTTCTTT
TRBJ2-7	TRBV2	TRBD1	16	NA	CASSDDRGRFRYEQYF	TGTGCCAGCAGCGACGACAGGGGGCGATTCAGATACGAGCAGTACTTC
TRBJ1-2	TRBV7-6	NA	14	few	CASSLGNPGQGYTF	TGTGCCAGCAGCTTAGGAAATCCGGGACAAGGCTACACCTTC